One and the same sample provided the 4 T cell receptor beta chains below, sequenced in a study of T cells expressing NK-cell markers. Following a re-call of the 5' RACE reads, TCRdb has one entry per CDR3 protein and lacks DNA. In all, the sample yields over 350,000 distinct CDR3 sequences. Source material: blood T cells: a sorted CD56 or NKG2C T cell subset, CD4+ or CD8+ T cells, or bulk PBMC T cells (not recorded which). The receptors originated from a woman in her 50s in good health.

V gene TRBV5-1 combines with J gene TRBJ2-2; TCRdb outputs TRBD1, but without DNA this stays unchecked. The CDR3 runs 16 residues. CDR1 is SGHRS, CDR2 YFSETQ, per germline. The CDR3 sequence is CASSLRSYSPVSELFF.

This chain links TRBV5-1 with TRBJ2-1; there is no DNA to check the TCRdb D call of TRBD1. The germline V gene has CDR1 SGHRS and CDR2 YFSETQ. This CDR3 spans 14 amino acids. The CDR3 sequence: CASSLERGGYEQFF.

The V and J genes are TRBV5-1 and TRBJ1-1; no DNA is available, so the TRBD1 call from TCRdb remains unchecked. In germline, CDR1 is SGHRS, CDR2 YFSETQ. CDR3 length equals 15 residues. The CDR3 region is CASSVGGASNTEAFF.

This chain links TRBV10-3 with TRBJ2-3. This CDR3 region has 16 residues. Germline CDR1 reads ENHRY; CDR2 reads SYGVKD. CDR3 amino acids: CAISESFLAGTDTQYF.